The 21 T cell receptor beta chains listed next were all sequenced from one sample in a study of blood T cell repertoires in COVID-19. Assay: immunoSEQ multiplex PCR; the TCRdb copy retains only in-frame clones and omits some. The sample has roughly 220,000 clones, approximately 80% seen once; the top ten hold approximately 1.3%. The specimen was PBMCs or T cells enriched from blood (not recorded which). These receptors all come from a woman in her 40s with acute COVID-19.

The V and J genes are TRBV9 and TRBJ1-1; D uncertain. V was clipped by 5 bases and J by 2 bases, with 10 bases between them. The CDR3 is 13 amino acids. Germline values: CDR1 SGDLS, CDR2 YYNGEE. The CDR3 loop reads CASSGRENTEAFF. The CDR3, as DNA: TGTGCCAGCAGTGGGCGGGAAAACACTGAAGCTTTCTTT.

V usage is TRBV20-1 and J usage is TRBJ1-1; D is unresolved. The germline V and J ends were trimmed by 3 bases and 4 bases, with 9 bases remaining between them. Germline lookup yields CDR1 DFQATT and CDR2 SNEGSKA (reference sequence). CDR3 length: 12 amino acids. CDR3 coding DNA: TGCAGTGCTAGTGGCGGATTCACTGAAGCTTTCTTT. Its translation: CSASGGFTEAFF.

This clone was recorded a few times. CDR3 loop: CASSLAGRQPQHF. DNA of the CDR3: TGTGCCAGTAGTTTGGCGGGGCGGCAGCCCCAGCATTTT. The rearrangement joins TRBV19 to TRBJ1-5, with D possibly matching TRBD1 (5 bases). V lost 5 bases, J lost 7 bases, and 12 bases lay in between. The germline gives CDR1 LNHDA, CDR2 SQIVND (reference sequence). This CDR3 is 13 amino acids long.

The rearrangement joins TRBV12-3 or TRBV12-4 to TRBJ2-1; D possibly corresponds to TRBD1 (7 bases). This CDR3 is built from 12 residues. The V and J ends lost 8 bases and 9 bases respectively, with 14 bases between them. CDR3 sequence: CASSQGGREQFF. The DNA of the CDR3 is TGTGCCAGCTCTCAGGGGGGCCGTGAGCAGTTCTTC.

The rearrangement links TRBV30 to TRBJ1-6; D remains unclear. The CDR3 contains 13 residues. V lost 2 bases to trimming and J lost 7 bases, with 9 bases between them. Germline V gives CDR1 GTSNPN, CDR2 SVGIG (reference sequence). CDR3: CAWSKTGNSPLHF. The CDR3 nucleotides read TGTGCCTGGAGTAAGACCGGGAATTCACCCCTCCACTTT.

The CDR3 is CASSLARGAFF. CDR3 coding DNA: TGTGCCAGCAGCTTAGCCCGGGGAGCTTTCTTT. The chain has TRBV7-9 and TRBJ1-1, with unresolved D. V lost 0 bases and J lost 10, with 6 bases in between. This CDR3 comprises 11 residues. CDR1 is SEHNR and CDR2 is FQNEAQ in the germline V gene (reference sequence).

The gene calls are TRBV7-9 and TRBJ2-7; 10 bases match TRBD2. This CDR3 has 15 residues. Looked up from germline, CDR1 is SEHNR and CDR2 is FQNEAQ (reference sequence). Losses at the gene ends were 5 bases for V and 6 bases for J; bases not matched to a gene: 10. This chain's CDR3 is CASSTQIAGGPEQYF. The CDR3 bases are TGTGCCAGCAGCACCCAAATAGCGGGGGGCCCCGAGCAGTACTTC.

The chain has TRBV10-3 and TRBJ2-3, with D maybe TRBD2 (5 bases). The CDR3 contains 11 residues. The ends were cut back, 5 bases at V and 9 bases at J, with 9 bases in the middle. In germline, CDR1 is ENHRY, CDR2 SYGVKD. The CDR3 DNA is TGTGCCATCAGTCCGGCGGGCACGCAGTATTTT. Translating gives CAISPAGTQYF.

V gene TRBV5-1 combines with J gene TRBJ2-1, with 11 bases matching TRBD1. Losses at the gene ends were 4 bases for V and 6 bases for J; bases not matched to a gene: 6. Germline CDR1 SGHRS, CDR2 YFSETQ. The CDR3 has 15 residues. The CDR3, as DNA: TGCGCCAGCAGCGTAGGGACAGGGGGTCTCAATGAGCAGTTCTTC. This codes for CASSVGTGGLNEQFF. The complete variable domain, with remaining parts taken from reference TRBV5-1 and TRBJ2-1, reads KAGVTQTPRYLIKTRGQQVTLSCSPISGHRSVSWYQQTPGQGLQFLFEYFSETQRNKGNFPGRFSGRQFSNSRSEMNVSTLELGDSALYLCASSVGTGGLNEQFFGPGTRLTVL.

The V gene is TRBV7-2, the J gene TRBJ2-2, with 8 bases that match TRBD1. The length of the CDR3 is 15 residues. Per germline, CDR1 SGHTA and CDR2 FQGNSA. J was trimmed by 3 bases and V by 2 bases; bases with no gene match: 2. DNA for the CDR3: TGTGCCAGCAGCTTATCAGGGGGCTACACCGGGGAGCTGTTTTTT. Translating it yields CASSLSGGYTGELFF.

CDR3 sequence: CASSQIPPSEGYTF. The DNA of the CDR3 is TGCGCCAGCAGCCAAATCCCCCCAAGCGAGGGCTACACCTTC. This chain uses TRBV4-1 with TRBJ1-2; D gene unclear. The germline V gene encodes CDR1 MGHRA and CDR2 YSYEKL. The CDR3 covers 14 residues. Trimming cost V 2 bases and J 8 bases, with 15 bases left between them.

This clone was counted at least ten times. The rearrangement uses TRBV6-1 and TRBJ2-2, with a tentative D call TRBD2 (6 bases). Germline CDR1 reads MNHNS; CDR2 reads SASEGT. V was pared by 4 bases and J by 1 base, with 13 bases between. The CDR3 is made up of 16 amino acids. CDR3 amino acids: CASSARDFLNTGELFF. CDR3 nucleotide sequence: TGTGCCAGCAGTGCCCGGGACTTTTTGAACACCGGGGAGCTGTTTTTT.

This clone has more than one count but fewer than ten. The rearrangement uses TRBV5-8 and TRBJ2-7, with D possibly TRBD2 on 6 matching bases. V lost 6 bases to trimming and J lost 6 bases, with 16 bases between them. The CDR3 is made up of 13 amino acids. Germline V gene lookup returns CDR1 SGHTS and CDR2 YDEGEE. Written as DNA, the CDR3 is TGTGCCAGCAACCAGGGACTGTCGACCGAGCAGTACTTC. Protein: CASNQGLSTEQYF. The full variable domain, in which reference TRBV5-8 and TRBJ2-7 provide the parts outside the CDR3, is EAGVTQSPTHLIKTRGQQATLRCSPISGHTSVYWYQQALGLGLQFLLWYDEGEERNRGNFPPRFSGRQFPNYSSELNVNALELEDSALYLCASNQGLSTEQYFGPGTRLTVT.

V usage is TRBV27 and J usage is TRBJ1-2; TRBD1 might be the D (6 bases). The V and J ends lost 2 bases and 2 bases respectively, with 12 bases between them. This CDR3 has 15 residues. Germline assignment: CDR1 MNHEY and CDR2 SMNVEV (reference sequence). The CDR3 DNA is TGTGCCAGCAGTTTAACAGGGAGTCCAAACTATGGCTACACCTTC. Translation: CASSLTGSPNYGYTF.

The rearrangement joins TRBV25-1 to TRBJ1-3, with D unresolved. From germline, CDR1 is MGHDK and CDR2 SYGVNS. The CDR3 is made up of 16 amino acids. V lost 3 bases and J 0 bases, leaving 12 bases between the germline ends. CDR3 DNA: TGTGCCAGCAGTGATCAGGCACCGAGCTCTGGAAACACCATATATTTT. It translates to CASSDQAPSSGNTIYF.

The chain employs TRBV6-5 and TRBJ1-1; 8 bases are shared with TRBD1. The CDR3 loop spans 13 amino acids. Germline trimming cut 4 bases from V and 5 bases from J; bases unmatched to any gene: 3. The germline gives CDR1 MNHEY, CDR2 SVGAGI. CDR3 DNA: TGTGCCAGCAGTTCCGACAGGGGTACTGAAGCTTTCTTT. This gives the protein CASSSDRGTEAFF.

The chain uses TRBV2 and TRBJ2-7; weak D call: TRBD1 (5 bases). CDR1 and CDR2 (germline): SNHLY, FYNNEI. V lost 5 bases and J lost 1, with 12 bases in between. This CDR3 has 14 residues. CDR3 nucleotide sequence: TGTGCCAGCAGTATCGATAGGGGATCCTACGAGCAGTACTTC. Translating gives CASSIDRGSYEQYF.

This clone was observed a handful of times. The DNA of the CDR3 is TGTGCCAGCAGCCCCTCCTGGTCCAGCTACGAGCAGTACTTC. This codes for CASSPSWSSYEQYF. The chain carries TRBV3-1 (or the pseudogene TRBV3-2) and TRBJ2-7; D gene unclear. The germline CDR1 and CDR2 sequences are LGHDT and YNNKEL (reference sequence). The CDR3 totals 14 residues. The V gene lost 4 bases and the J gene lost 3 bases, with 13 bases spanning the gap.

The rearrangement uses TRBV24-1 and TRBJ2-5, with TRBD1 identical over 11 bases. Looked up from germline, CDR1 is KGHDR and CDR2 is SFDVKD. The CDR3 is made up of 15 amino acids. After removal of 5 bases from V and 4 bases from J, the junction contained 5 bases not matched to a gene. CDR3 nucleotide sequence: TGTGCCACCAGTGGGGGACAGGGGGTTGGAGAGACCCAGTACTTC. This codes for CATSGGQGVGETQYF.

Points on this clone: The junction and the germline gene differ at one end; a read error may be behind it. V and J are TRBV7-2 and TRBJ2-2; possibly TRBD2 for D (6 bases). The germline CDR1 and CDR2 sequences are SGHTA and FQGNSA. This CDR3 comprises 12 residues. DNA for the CDR3: TGTGCCAGCAGCTTCGTGGCCGGGGGGCTGTTTTTT. It is translated as CASSFVAGGLFF.

This clone showed up just once. CDR3 residues: CASSYWVSAGLDTQYF. The CDR3 DNA reads as TGTGCCAGCAGTTACTGGGTTTCGGCGGGTTTGGATACGCAGTATTTT. This chain connects TRBV6-2 or TRBV6-3 to TRBJ2-3, with D possibly TRBD2 on 5 matching bases. V shed 1 base and J shed 6 bases, with 17 bases lying between them. The germline V gene has CDR1 MNHEY and CDR2 SVGEGT. The CDR3 covers 16 residues.